The 23 T cell receptor beta chains listed next were all sequenced from one sample in a study of cytomegalovirus exposure and HLA in healthy donors. The study ran its PCR with 60 Vbeta and 13 Jbeta primers. Measured with immunoSEQ multiplex PCR; TCRdb has only the in-frame clones, and not every one. This table holds around 160,000 clones, approximately 71% found once. Sequencing was carried out using PBMCs. These receptors all stem from a woman between 40 and 55 years old in good health and CMV-seropositive.

This clone has only a few counts. The chain joins TRBV15 to TRBJ1-1; D gene uncertain. The CDR3 contains 14 residues. Germline CDR1 is LNHNV and CDR2 is YYDKDF (reference sequence). The V end was cut by 9 bases, the J end by 7 bases, with 21 bases between. CDR3 bases: TGTGCCACTCGGGAGGGAGCGAATAAGGGTGAAGCTTTCTTT. As protein: CATREGANKGEAFF.

This clone was detected only a few times. The chain has TRBV14 and TRBJ2-7; no reliable D call. Looked up from germline, CDR1 is SGHDN and CDR2 is FVKESK. There are 15 residues in the CDR3. V lost 4 bases to trimming and J lost 3 bases, with 16 bases between them. The CDR3 protein is CASSPLPDTFYEQYF. CDR3 sequence (DNA): TGTGCCAGCAGCCCCCTTCCCGACACGTTCTACGAGCAGTACTTC.

The chain has TRBV15 and TRBJ2-7, with a possible D match to TRBD1 (6 bases). This CDR3 has 15 residues. Trimming shortened V by 0 bases and J by 2 bases, and 11 bases separated the two germline ends. Per germline, CDR1 LNHNV and CDR2 YYDKDF (reference sequence). CDR3 in DNA: TGTGCCACCAGCAGAGAGAGGGGGTCAACCTACGAGCAGTACTTC. As protein: CATSRERGSTYEQYF. The full variable domain, with the rest looked up from reference TRBV15 and TRBJ2-7, is DAMVIQNPRYQVTQFGKPVTLSCSQTLNHNVMYWYQQKSSQAPKLLFHYYDKDFNNEADTPDNFQSRRPNTSFCFLDIRSPGLGDTAMYLCATSRERGSTYEQYFGPGTRLTVT.

The chain employs TRBV2 and TRBJ1-5; D is perhaps TRBD1 (5 bases). This CDR3 has 15 amino acids. Germline CDR1 reads SNHLY; CDR2 reads FYNNEI. V lost 6 bases, J lost 4 bases, and 16 bases lay in between. This CDR3 is CASSERRTLNQPQHF. CDR3 in DNA: TGTGCCAGCAGCGAGAGGCGGACACTGAATCAGCCCCAGCATTTT.

The chain is built from TRBV9 and TRBJ1-1; unclear D gene. This CDR3 is 15 amino acids long. The V and J ends lost 4 bases and 4 bases respectively, with 17 bases between them. Germline V CDR1 and CDR2: SGDLS, YYNGEE. DNA for the CDR3: TGTGCCAGCAGCCCCACCAGGAGGGTTAGCACTGAAGCTTTCTTT. Encoded protein: CASSPTRRVSTEAFF.

J is TRBJ2-1 and V is TRBV5-1, with 8 bases lining up with TRBD1. The junction had 7 bases not matched to a gene; V was cut back by 4 bases and J by 7 bases. The CDR3 has 14 residues. Germline loops: CDR1 SGHRS, CDR2 YFSETQ. The CDR3 protein is CASSQQGAGNEQFF. The CDR3 region has the DNA TGCGCCAGCAGCCAGCAGGGGGCTGGGAATGAGCAGTTCTTC.

The rearrangement joins TRBV28 to TRBJ2-1; a possible D gene is TRBD2 (6 bases). The germline V gene has CDR1 MDHEN and CDR2 SYDVKM. The germline V and J ends were trimmed by 5 bases and 6 bases, with 11 bases remaining between them. The CDR3 covers 13 residues. The CDR3 reads CASSPGTFNEQFF. CDR3 coding DNA: TGTGCCAGCAGTCCTGGGACTTTCAATGAGCAGTTCTTC.

This chain links TRBV19 with TRBJ1-4, with D hard to call. Trimming stripped 0 bases from V and 0 bases from J, with 8 bases between. The CDR3 sequence is 16 residues long. Germline-derived CDR1 and CDR2 are LNHDA and SQIVND (reference sequence). CDR3 amino acids: CASSIDSTATNEKLFF. CDR3 DNA sequence: TGTGCCAGTAGTATAGATTCGACTGCAACTAATGAAAAACTGTTTTTT.

The chain recombines TRBV5-4 with TRBJ2-7; TRBD2 agrees at 9 bases. The V segment lost 7 bases and the J segment 1 base; nucleotides outside the gene matches: 9. Germline V CDR1 and CDR2: SGHNT, YYREEE (reference sequence). This CDR3 region has 15 residues. This chain's CDR3 is CASSSKTSGSYEQYF. CDR3 coding DNA: TGTGCCAGCTCCTCGAAGACTAGCGGATCCTACGAGCAGTACTTC.

The chain links TRBV7-2 to TRBJ2-2; 11 positions match TRBD2. The CDR3 covers 15 residues. With V trimmed by 0 bases and J by 6 bases, 0 bases remained unmatched. CDR1 is SGHTA and CDR2 is FQGNSA in the germline V gene. This chain's CDR3 is CASSLASGRAGELFF. Written as DNA, the CDR3 is TGTGCCAGCAGCTTAGCTAGCGGGAGGGCCGGGGAGCTGTTTTTT.

This clone has only a few counts. J is TRBJ1-2 and V is TRBV28, with 10 bases matching TRBD1. Germline-derived CDR1 and CDR2 are MDHEN and SYDVKM. V lost 6 bases and J lost 3; bases outside the gene matches: 4. The CDR3 consists of 14 residues. The CDR3 region is CASSNGQGDYGYTF. As DNA, the CDR3 is TGTGCCAGCAGCAACGGACAGGGGGACTATGGCTACACCTTC.

The rearrangement joins TRBV7-3 to TRBJ2-1; 12 bases agree with TRBD2. V trimming: 5 bases; J trimming: 7 bases; junction bases outside the gene matches: 12. The CDR3 is 17 amino acids. Looked up from germline, CDR1 is SGHTA and CDR2 is FQGTGA. CDR3 sequence (DNA): TGTGCCAGCAGCGAAACATTAAGGACTAGCGGGGTTAATGAGCAGTTCTTC. Translation: CASSETLRTSGVNEQFF.

The rearrangement joins TRBV6-1 to TRBJ1-2; 9 bases agree with TRBD1. Germline trimming cut 4 bases from V and 6 bases from J; bases unmatched to any gene: 9. Germline CDR1 reads MNHNS; CDR2 reads SASEGT. This CDR3 has 15 residues. This chain's CDR3 is CASSVRDREGDGYTF. The DNA for the CDR3 is TGTGCCAGCAGTGTCCGGGACAGGGAAGGGGATGGCTACACCTTC.

The chain couples TRBV7-8 to TRBJ2-5; D is perhaps TRBD1 (5 bases). V was clipped by 2 bases and J by 2 bases, with 6 bases between them. The CDR3 is 13 amino acids. CDR1 and CDR2 (germline): SGHVS, FQNEAQ. CDR3 residues: CASSLRGQETQYF. CDR3 sequence (DNA): TGTGCCAGCAGCTTAAGGGGACAAGAGACCCAGTACTTC. Together with reference TRBV7-8 and TRBJ2-5, the CDR3 gives the full variable domain: GAGVSQSPRYKVAKRGQDVALRCDPISGHVSLFWYQQALGQGPEFLTYFQNEAQLDKSGLPSDRFFAERPEGSVSTLKIQRTQQEDSAVYLCASSLRGQETQYFGPGTRLLVL.

This chain connects TRBV6-5 to TRBJ1-1, with unresolved D. The V and J ends lost 1 base and 2 bases respectively, with 8 bases between them. CDR1 is MNHEY and CDR2 is SVGAGI in the germline V gene. CDR3 length: 14 residues. The CDR3 DNA sequence: TGTGCCAGCAGTTACTTCGCAGAAAACACTGAAGCTTTCTTT. Its translation is CASSYFAENTEAFF.

The chain couples TRBV7-9 to TRBJ2-1, with 7 bases lining up with TRBD1. V shed 3 bases and J 7 bases; nucleotides not matched to a gene: 6. This CDR3 contains 14 residues. From germline, CDR1 is SEHNR and CDR2 FQNEAQ (reference sequence). CDR3 in amino acids: CASSFDRARNEQFF. CDR3 DNA: TGTGCCAGCAGCTTCGACAGGGCCAGGAATGAGCAGTTCTTC.

V usage is TRBV11-2 and J usage is TRBJ2-4; no definite D call. The CDR3 is 14 amino acids. Germline V CDR1 and CDR2: SGHAT, FQNNGV. Trimming took 3 bases from V and 0 from J, leaving 6 bases between them. DNA of the CDR3: TGTGCCAGCAGCTTCTCGTCAGCCAAAAACATTCAGTACTTC. Protein product: CASSFSSAKNIQYF.

The chain uses TRBV27 and TRBJ2-7; weak D call: TRBD2 (6 bases). The CDR3 loop spans 15 amino acids. Trimming stripped 3 bases from V and 6 bases from J, with 18 bases between. CDR1 is MNHEY and CDR2 is SMNVEV in the germline V gene (reference sequence). CDR3 nucleotides: TGTGCCAGCAGTTTCCATAGCGGAGCAACGGGCGAGCAGTACTTC. Encoded protein: CASSFHSGATGEQYF.

The chain links TRBV7-2 to TRBJ2-5; 7 nucleotides align to TRBD2. The DNA end lines up better with TRBJ2-7; the J call may be wrong. CDR3 size: 13 residues. Per the germline V gene, CDR1 is SGHTA and CDR2 is FQGNSA. The CDR3 sequence: CASSSGGSHEQYF. The CDR3, as DNA: TGTGCCAGCAGCTCCGGGGGGTCCCACGAGCAGTACTTC.

This clone was observed a single time. The chain employs TRBV7-2 and TRBJ1-4, with D tentatively TRBD1 (6 bases). Trimming cost V 7 bases and J 2 bases, with 11 bases left between them. Germline loops: CDR1 SGHTA, CDR2 FQGNSA. The CDR3 consists of 14 residues. CDR3 protein: CASTEGGTNEKLFF. DNA of the CDR3: TGTGCCAGCACGGAGGGGGGGACTAATGAAAAACTGTTTTTT.

The CDR3 DNA reads as TGTGCCAGCAGTTTCTCCCGGACTAGCGGGAGGACCGGGGAGCTGTTTTTT. This encodes CASSFSRTSGRTGELFF. The chain has TRBV28 and TRBJ2-2; 14 nucleotides align to TRBD2. The CDR3 length is 17 residues. From germline, CDR1 is MDHEN and CDR2 SYDVKM. With V trimmed by 3 bases and J by 5 bases, 5 bases remained unmatched.

The CDR3 spells CASSLSTGDEKLFF. DNA for the CDR3: TGTGCCAGCAGTTTATCGACAGGGGATGAAAAACTGTTTTTT. The chain employs TRBV27 and TRBJ1-4; the match to TRBD1 covers 8 bases. Germline CDR1 MNHEY, CDR2 SMNVEV (reference sequence). V trimming: 0 bases; J trimming: 6 bases; junction bases outside the gene matches: 0. CDR3 size: 14 residues.

The chain employs TRBV7-9 and TRBJ2-7; perhaps TRBD2 as D (5 bases). CDR3 length equals 15 residues. Germline V gives CDR1 SEHNR, CDR2 FQNEAQ (reference sequence). Trimming pared 5 bases from V and 1 base from J, leaving 15 bases between. CDR3 coding DNA: TGTGCCAGCAGCACACCCTTGTCGGGATCCTACGAGCAGTACTTC. Amino acid sequence: CASSTPLSGSYEQYF.